One and the same sample provided the 19 T cell receptor beta chains below, sequenced in a study of shared T cell receptors in the human thymus. Sequenced by immunoSEQ multiplex PCR; TCRdb stores in-frame clones only, minus some. The sample lists 700,000 or so clones, around 85% occurring once. This sample was also put to use in a study of human thymus T cells.

Sequencing was performed on thymocytes. These receptors were taken from a girl in the first two years of life with a congenital heart defect.

This rearrangement joins TRBV6-5 to TRBJ2-3, with 10 nucleotides matching TRBD1. The CDR3 loop spans 16 amino acids. V shed 4 bases and J 2 bases; nucleotides not matched to a gene: 6. CDR1 MNHEY and CDR2 SVGAGI come from the germline V gene. CDR3 loop: CASSSGTGASTDTQYF. DNA for the CDR3: TGTGCCAGCAGTTCCGGGACAGGGGCCTCCACAGATACGCAGTATTTT.

The V call is TRBV5-6, the J call TRBJ2-7, with 9 positions matching TRBD1. CDR3 length: 14 amino acids. CDR1 and CDR2 (germline): SGHDT, YYEEEE. Losses at the gene ends were 0 bases for V and 6 bases for J; bases not matched to a gene: 4. CDR3 sequence reads: CASSLEQGAGEQYF. As DNA, the CDR3 is TGTGCCAGCAGCTTGGAACAGGGGGCGGGCGAGCAGTACTTC. The entire variable domain, with the rest obtained from reference TRBV5-6 and TRBJ2-7, is as follows: DAGVTQSPTHLIKTRGQQVTLRCSPKSGHDTVSWYQQALGQGPQFIFQYYEEEERQRGNFPDRFSGHQFPNYSSELNVNALLLGDSALYLCASSLEQGAGEQYFGPGTRLTVT.

V usage is TRBV6-1 and J usage is TRBJ1-5; maybe TRBD1 (5 bases). There are 15 residues in the CDR3. CDR1 MNHNS and CDR2 SASEGT come from the germline V gene. Deletions cut 6 bases from V and 4 bases from J, with 16 bases between. This CDR3 is CASRTGQELNQPQHF. For the CDR3, the DNA is TGTGCCAGCAGAACCGGACAAGAACTTAATCAGCCCCAGCATTTT.

Note on this clone: Germline is not matched at one junction end, which may reflect a read error. The V and J genes are TRBV7-2 and TRBJ1-1; tentatively, D is TRBD1 (5 bases). Germline CDR1 and CDR2: SGHTA and FQGNSA. The CDR3 has 11 residues. The CDR3 loop reads CASSLVGGAFF. For the CDR3, the DNA is TGTGCCAGCAGTTTAGTCGGGGGAGCTTTCTTT.

This clone was seen a single time. The chain is built from TRBV15 and TRBJ2-7, with D possibly matching TRBD1 (7 bases). The V gene lost 1 base and the J gene lost 2 bases, with 12 bases spanning the gap. The CDR3 is 15 amino acids. CDR1 and CDR2 (germline): LNHNV, YYDKDF (reference sequence). The CDR3 bases are TGTGCCACCAGCAGAGGGGCGGGACAGACCTACGAGCAGTACTTC. It is translated as CATSRGAGQTYEQYF.

This clone was seen a single time. The chain couples TRBV29-1 to TRBJ1-1; maybe TRBD1 (5 bases). This CDR3 has 20 residues. Trimming left V 5 bases short and J 1 base short, with 32 bases between. Germline lookup yields CDR1 SQVTM and CDR2 ANQGSEA. The CDR3 DNA reads as TGCAGCGTTTTGGGGCCCCAGCAGGGCCAGAGACACCGAAAGAACACTGAAGCTTTCTTT. Translation: CSVLGPQQGQRHRKNTEAFF. The entire variable domain, with the rest obtained from reference TRBV29-1 and TRBJ1-1, is as follows: SAVISQKPSRDICQRGTSLTIQCQVDSQVTMMFWYRQQPGQSLTLIATANQGSEATYESGFVIDKFPISRPNLTFSTLTVSNMSPEDSSIYLCSVLGPQQGQRHRKNTEAFFGQGTRLTVV.

Only a few counts were recorded for this clone. The chain recombines TRBV15 with TRBJ1-4, with TRBD1 identical over 11 bases. The germline V gene encodes CDR1 LNHNV and CDR2 YYDKDF (reference sequence). The CDR3 length is 18 residues. J lost 7 bases, V lost 5 bases, and 15 bases had no gene match. In DNA form, the CDR3 reads TGTGCCACCAGCGGATGGACAGGGGGCCTACCGAATTCTGAAAAACTGTTTTTT. Residues: CATSGWTGGLPNSEKLFF.

The rearrangement links TRBV18 to TRBJ1-6; D not resolved. Germline V CDR1 and CDR2: KGHSH, LQKENI. CDR3 size: 14 residues. V shed 3 bases and J shed 8 bases, with 11 bases lying between them. Here the CDR3 reads CASSPPAGDSPLHF. DNA of the CDR3: TGTGCCAGCTCACCCCCCGCGGGAGATTCACCCCTCCACTTT.

This clone was recorded once. The CDR3, as DNA: TGTGCCATCAGTGAGGGGGGACAGGGGGCTGCTGGAAACACCATATATTTT. It specifies CAISEGGQGAAGNTIYF. The chain uses TRBV10-3 and TRBJ1-3, with TRBD1 matching over 12 bases. The CDR3 runs 17 residues. Germline CDR1 is ENHRY and CDR2 is SYGVKD. V lost 2 bases to trimming and J lost 2 bases; unmatched junction nucleotides: 4.

This chain joins TRBV15 and TRBJ1-5, with 9 bases fitting TRBD1. Germline loops: CDR1 LNHNV, CDR2 YYDKDF (reference sequence). This CDR3 spans 18 amino acids. V shed 3 bases, J shed 6 bases, and the junction held 15 bases outside the gene matches. CDR3 nucleotides: TGTGCCACCAGCAGTCGCCCGCCCACAGGGGGCTGGAGTCAGCCCCAGCATTTT. This encodes CATSSRPPTGGWSQPQHF.

J is TRBJ1-2 and V is TRBV19; TRBD1 matches 7 bases. With V trimmed by 2 bases and J by 6 bases, 9 bases remained unmatched. From germline, CDR1 is LNHDA and CDR2 SQIVND (reference sequence). The CDR3 contains 15 residues. The CDR3 bases are TGTGCCAGTAGTATACCCTACGACAGGGCGGATGGCTACACCTTC. Its translation: CASSIPYDRADGYTF.

The chain recombines TRBV29-1 with TRBJ2-1; 7 bases align to TRBD2. The CDR3 is 12 amino acids. Germline V gene lookup returns CDR1 SQVTM and CDR2 ANQGSEA. The V and J ends lost 7 bases and 3 bases, in that order; junction bases with no gene match: 3. The CDR3 protein is CSAGTNYNEQFF. Written as DNA, the CDR3 is TGCAGCGCCGGGACTAACTACAATGAGCAGTTCTTC.

The CDR3 reads CAREQGRSYGYTF. The CDR3 DNA is TGTGCCAGGGAACAGGGAAGAAGCTATGGCTACACCTTC. The chain combines TRBV2 with TRBJ1-2; perhaps TRBD1 as D (6 bases). Trimming cost V 9 bases and J 4 bases, with 15 bases left between them. Germline V gives CDR1 SNHLY, CDR2 FYNNEI. The CDR3 consists of 13 residues.

V and J are TRBV5-8 and TRBJ1-1; 7 positions agree with TRBD1. The junction had 1 base not matched to a gene; V was cut back by 4 bases and J by 4 bases. Germline V gene data show CDR1 as SGHTS and CDR2 as YDEGEE. This CDR3 is 12 amino acids long. CDR3 amino acids: CASSDRATEAFF. DNA of the CDR3: TGTGCCAGCAGCGACAGGGCCACTGAAGCTTTCTTT.

The J gene is TRBJ1-6, the V gene TRBV4-1; 7 bases map to TRBD1. CDR1 is MGHRA, CDR2 YSYEKL, per germline. The V gene end was trimmed by 4 bases and the J gene end by 10 bases; junction bases not matched to a gene: 13. CDR3 length: 16 amino acids. The CDR3 DNA sequence: TGCGCCAGCAGCCCGCATCAGGGGGATGATGGGTCACCCCTCCACTTT. Protein: CASSPHQGDDGSPLHF.

In its sample, this clone was seen once. This chain uses TRBV5-1 with TRBJ1-1, with 7 bases that match TRBD1. The CDR3 is 13 residues long. J gave up 5 bases and V 3 bases, and 4 bases lay outside the gene matches. The germline gives CDR1 SGHRS, CDR2 YFSETQ. CDR3 region: CASSYQGDTEAFF. CDR3 DNA: TGCGCCAGCAGCTACCAGGGGGATACTGAAGCTTTCTTT. Combining the CDR3 with reference TRBV5-1 and TRBJ1-1 gives the whole variable domain KAGVTQTPRYLIKTRGQQVTLSCSPISGHRSVSWYQQTPGQGLQFLFEYFSETQRNKGNFPGRFSGRQFSNSRSEMNVSTLELGDSALYLCASSYQGDTEAFFGQGTRLTVV.

The V and J genes are TRBV5-4 and TRBJ2-5; 7 positions match TRBD1. The CDR3 has 14 residues. Germline V gene sequence: CDR1 SGHNT, CDR2 YYREEE (reference sequence). The junction had 4 bases not matched to a gene; V was cut back by 5 bases and J by 0 bases. The CDR3 sequence: CASRDDRDQETQYF. For the CDR3, the DNA is TGTGCCAGCAGGGATGACAGGGACCAAGAGACCCAGTACTTC.

This clone is a singleton in its sample. The chain joins TRBV5-6 to TRBJ1-2; TRBD1 matches at 7 bases. The germline V gene encodes CDR1 SGHDT and CDR2 YYEEEE. This CDR3 has 14 amino acids. V gave up 3 bases and J gave up 8 bases; unmatched junction bases: 10. As DNA, the CDR3 is TGTGCCAGCAGCTCCTCAGACAGGGTGGAGGGCTACACCTTC. This codes for CASSSSDRVEGYTF.

V gene TRBV6-1 combines with J gene TRBJ2-1; no reliable D call. The CDR3 length is 13 residues. CDR1 and CDR2 (germline): MNHNS, SASEGT. The V end lost 7 bases, the J end lost 10 bases, and 17 bases lay between the germline ends. This chain's CDR3 is CASNPNAQYEQFF. DNA of the CDR3: TGTGCCAGCAATCCCAACGCTCAGTACGAGCAGTTCTTC.